What follows are 32 T cell receptor beta chains derived from one specimen sequenced in a study of shared clonotypes between healthy human individuals. Using immunoSEQ multiplex PCR, the repertoire was profiled, and TCRdb retains in-frame clones only, with some absent. The sample contains 2 million to 3 million clones, more than 85% of which appear only once. The specimen sequenced was naive CD4+ T cells from PBMCs. Subset described: CD45RA+ positively selected. The source of these receptors is a man between 18 and 35 years old in good health. Some clones in this sample may be carry-over from other donors' samples.

To note about this clone: Other DNA sequences in the same sample also yield this CDR3. The chain links TRBV7-3 to TRBJ1-1; no firm D call. V lost 6 bases to trimming and J lost 1 base, with 9 bases between them. Germline V gives CDR1 SGHTA, CDR2 FQGTGA. CDR3 length: 13 residues. The CDR3 protein is CASSSQPNTEAFF. CDR3 coding DNA: TGTGCCAGCAGTTCCCAGCCGAACACTGAAGCTTTCTTT.

The rearrangement uses TRBV7-9 and TRBJ1-5; 7 bases match TRBD1. Germline CDR1 is SEHNR and CDR2 is FQNEAQ (reference sequence). V shed 6 bases, J shed 6 bases, and the junction held 5 bases outside the gene matches. The CDR3 is 13 amino acids. DNA for the CDR3: TGTGCCAGCAGTCGACAGGGAGGTCAGCCCCAGCATTTT. Encoded protein: CASSRQGGQPQHF.

V gene TRBV30 combines with J gene TRBJ1-1, with D hard to call. CDR3 length equals 15 residues. In germline, CDR1 is GTSNPN, CDR2 SVGIG (reference sequence). Trimming took 0 bases from V and 11 from J, leaving 22 bases between them. In DNA form, the CDR3 reads TGTGCCTGGAGTGTATCGAGTGGGCCCAGACTGCGGGCTTTCTTT. Translation: CAWSVSSGPRLRAFF.

The DNA for the CDR3 is TGTGCCAGCAGCTTAGAGCGGCAGAGTAGCACCATATATTTT. Protein: CASSLERQSSTIYF. This chain links TRBV7-9 with TRBJ1-3; D is uncertain. The CDR3 is 14 residues long. Germline loops: CDR1 SEHNR, CDR2 FQNEAQ (reference sequence). Trimming left V 1 base short and J 9 bases short, with 13 bases between.

CDR3 in DNA: TGTGCCAGCAGTCCCAGGGGCGCCGGCAATCAGCCCCAGCATTTT. Amino acids: CASSPRGAGNQPQHF. V and J are TRBV6-5 and TRBJ1-5; a weak D match, TRBD1 (6 bases). This CDR3 is 15 amino acids long. Deletions cut 5 bases from V and 2 bases from J, with 13 bases between. Germline values: CDR1 MNHEY, CDR2 SVGAGI.

Concerning this clone itself: Compared with germline, one end of the junction differs, possibly owing to a read error. The V gene is TRBV27, the J gene TRBJ1-4; a weak D match, TRBD1 (5 bases). Germline V gene lookup returns CDR1 MNHEY and CDR2 SMNVEV (reference sequence). The CDR3 runs to 16 residues. The CDR3 DNA follows: TGTGCCAGCAGCTTATCAGTCCGGGGAGGGGATGAAAAACTGTTTTTT. Translated, it gives CASSLSVRGGDEKLFF.

The gene calls are TRBV2 and TRBJ2-3, with D hard to call. The germline gives CDR1 SNHLY, CDR2 FYNNEI. The CDR3 length is 14 residues. V was pared by 4 bases and J by 0 bases, with 8 bases between. CDR3 sequence reads: CASSGTHSTDTQYF. The DNA for the CDR3 is TGTGCCAGCAGTGGCACACATAGCACAGATACGCAGTATTTT.

In DNA form, the CDR3 reads TGTGCCAGCCGTACACTCTCTGGAAACACCATATATTTT. This codes for CASRTLSGNTIYF. V usage is TRBV6-1 and J usage is TRBJ1-3, with D unresolved. Trimming stripped 8 bases from V and 0 bases from J, with 8 bases between. The CDR3 sequence is 13 residues long. Per germline, CDR1 MNHNS and CDR2 SASEGT.

The table lists this clone with a count of one. This chain joins TRBV4-1 and TRBJ1-3; D possibly corresponds to TRBD1 (5 bases). The CDR3 is 16 amino acids. V was trimmed by 0 bases and J by 2 bases, leaving 11 bases between them. Germline V gene lookup returns CDR1 MGHRA and CDR2 YSYEKL. In DNA form, the CDR3 reads TGCGCCAGCAGCCAAGAGGGGCTCGGCGCTGGAAACACCATATATTTT. Its protein product is CASSQEGLGAGNTIYF.

The chain carries TRBV10-3 and TRBJ1-4, with D uncertain. The germline gives CDR1 ENHRY, CDR2 SYGVKD. V gave up 4 bases and J gave up 6 bases, with 9 bases separating them. The CDR3 consists of 13 residues. CDR3 nucleotides: TGTGCCATCAGTGTCGGACCGGATGAAAAACTGTTTTTT. Amino acids: CAISVGPDEKLFF.

The gene calls are TRBV28 and TRBJ2-2; D gene unclear. Trimming took off 8 bases at V and 4 bases at J, with 14 bases between the two ends. Germline assignment: CDR1 MDHEN and CDR2 SYDVKM. The CDR3 extends over 14 amino acids. CDR3 amino acids: CASYSRTFTGELFF. The CDR3 nucleotides read TGTGCCAGCTACAGCAGAACATTCACCGGGGAGCTGTTTTTT.

V gene TRBV9 combines with J gene TRBJ2-1; TRBD1 agrees at 10 bases. This CDR3 region has 16 residues. Germline CDR1 is SGDLS and CDR2 is YYNGEE. J gave up 5 bases and V 1 base, and 6 bases lay outside the gene matches. Here the CDR3 DNA reads TGTGCCAGCAGCGTAACCGGGACAGGGGATAACAATGAGCAGTTCTTC. This encodes CASSVTGTGDNNEQFF.

The rearrangement links TRBV21-1 to TRBJ2-7; the table's D call, TRBD1, has no DNA check behind it. TRBV21-1 is classified as a pseudogene. The CDR3 is 16 amino acids. This CDR3 reads CASRTGGLPTWYEQYF. CDR3 in DNA: TGTGCCAGCAGGACAGGGGGCCTACCCACGTGGTACGAGCAGTACTTC.

The chain combines TRBV27 with TRBJ1-2; D ambiguous. CDR3 length: 16 residues. CDR1 and CDR2 from the germline V gene are MNHEY and SMNVEV (reference sequence). V was shortened by 2 bases and J by 8 bases, with 21 bases between the two germline ends. This CDR3 reads CASSLGSGRADSGYTF. The DNA for the CDR3 is TGTGCCAGCAGTTTAGGTTCGGGTAGGGCTGATTCCGGCTACACCTTC.

In regard to this clone: Other nucleotide sequences in the sample specify the same CDR3. V gene TRBV5-1 combines with J gene TRBJ2-1; 9 bases line up with TRBD2. Germline CDR1 and CDR2: SGHRS and YFSETQ. V was pared by 0 bases and J by 1 base, with 2 bases of the junction left unmatched. CDR3 size: 16 residues. CDR3 coding DNA: TGCGCCAGCAGCTTGGGGCTAGCGGGGTCCTACAATGAGCAGTTCTTC. It codes for CASSLGLAGSYNEQFF.

This clone showed up just once. This sequence joins TRBV7-3 and TRBJ2-5; D may be TRBD1 or TRBD2 (5 bases each). Germline CDR1 is SGHTA and CDR2 is FQGTGA. The length of the CDR3 is 16 residues. Trimming took 3 bases from V and 5 from J, leaving 19 bases between them. In DNA, the CDR3 is TGTGCCAGCAGCTTGGGGAGCAATTCGGGGCTCGAGACCCAGTACTTC. It is translated as CASSLGSNSGLETQYF.

A few counts support this clone. The chain joins TRBV5-1 to TRBJ1-5, with TRBD1 matching 12 bases. The CDR3 extends over 16 amino acids. The trim removed 4 bases at V and 5 bases at J, leaving 7 bases unmatched. Per germline, CDR1 SGHRS and CDR2 YFSETQ. CDR3 residues: CASSLGTGGEDQPQHF. As DNA, the CDR3 is TGCGCCAGCAGCCTCGGGACAGGGGGCGAGGATCAGCCCCAGCATTTT. The full variable domain, in which reference TRBV5-1 and TRBJ1-5 provide the parts outside the CDR3, is KAGVTQTPRYLIKTRGQQVTLSCSPISGHRSVSWYQQTPGQGLQFLFEYFSETQRNKGNFPGRFSGRQFSNSRSEMNVSTLELGDSALYLCASSLGTGGEDQPQHFGDGTRLSIL.

The J gene is TRBJ2-6, the V gene TRBV5-1; D is unclear. Germline loops: CDR1 SGHRS, CDR2 YFSETQ. V was cut by 3 bases and J by 3 bases, with 7 bases left in between. The CDR3 loop spans 14 amino acids. This CDR3 is CASSSYRGANVLTF. CDR3 DNA sequence: TGCGCCAGCAGCTCATACCGTGGGGCCAACGTCCTGACTTTC.

This clone was observed a single time. The genes are TRBV5-1 and TRBJ2-3; D may correspond to TRBD1 or TRBD2 (6 bases each). Germline lookup yields CDR1 SGHRS and CDR2 YFSETQ. This CDR3 is built from 18 residues. Trimming shortened V by 4 bases and J by 0 bases, and 21 bases separated the two germline ends. The CDR3 DNA follows: TGCGCCAGCAGCCAAGGAGGGGGGCCGTCCCCTAGCACAGATACGCAGTATTTT. Amino acid sequence: CASSQGGGPSPSTDTQYF.

On this clone: Other nucleotide sequences in the sample specify the same CDR3. The chain carries TRBV6-6 and TRBJ1-1; no reliable D call. This CDR3 contains 14 residues. V was pared by 0 bases and J by 1 base, with 6 bases between. The germline CDR1 and CDR2 sequences are MNHNY and SVGAGI (reference sequence). CDR3 region: CASSYSGGNTEAFF. For the CDR3, the DNA is TGTGCCAGCAGTTACTCGGGCGGGAACACTGAAGCTTTCTTT.

The chain links TRBV15 to TRBJ2-1, with D perhaps TRBD1 or TRBD2 (5 bases each). CDR1 and CDR2 (germline): LNHNV, YYDKDF (reference sequence). With 1 base removed from V and 2 bases from J, the gap between germline ends came to 15 bases. The CDR3 sequence is 17 residues long. CDR3 region: CATSRVGTFLPYNEQFF. CDR3 DNA: TGTGCCACCAGCAGAGTGGGGACCTTTTTGCCCTACAATGAGCAGTTCTTC.

On this clone itself: Other nucleotide sequences from this sample produce the same CDR3. The rearrangement links TRBV6-6 to TRBJ1-5, with no clear D. Deletions cut 0 bases from V and 1 base from J, with 7 bases between. The CDR3 runs 15 residues. Germline CDR1 MNHNY, CDR2 SVGAGI (reference sequence). CDR3 protein: CASSYSGRSNQPQHF. For the CDR3, the DNA is TGTGCCAGCAGTTACTCGGGCAGAAGCAATCAGCCCCAGCATTTT.

This clone is a singleton in its sample. The V and J genes are TRBV5-1 and TRBJ2-1; 9 nucleotides match TRBD1. CDR1 is SGHRS and CDR2 is YFSETQ in the germline V gene. This CDR3 region has 15 residues. With 7 bases clipped from V and 7 bases from J, the junction kept 12 bases outside the gene matches. CDR3 protein: CASRLTGGRGNEQFF. CDR3 bases: TGCGCCAGCCGGCTAACAGGGGGCAGGGGTAATGAGCAGTTCTTC.

The rearrangement links TRBV7-2 to TRBJ2-7; D is uncertain. V gave up 1 base and J gave up 4 bases, with 14 bases separating them. Germline CDR1 SGHTA, CDR2 FQGNSA. The CDR3 is made up of 15 amino acids. The CDR3 spells CASSLGSANTYEQYF. The CDR3 DNA is TGTGCCAGCAGCTTAGGCAGCGCTAACACGTACGAGCAGTACTTC. Looking up the rest from reference TRBV7-2 and TRBJ2-7 gives the full variable domain: GAGVSQSPSNKVTEKGKDVELRCDPISGHTALYWYRQSLGQGLEFLIYFQGNSAPDKSGLPSDRFSAERTGGSVSTLTIQRTQQEDSAVYLCASSLGSANTYEQYFGPGTRLTVT.

The J gene is TRBJ2-1, the V gene TRBV11-2; 8 nucleotides match TRBD2. This CDR3 spans 15 amino acids. Germline trimming cut 5 bases from V and 6 bases from J; bases unmatched to any gene: 9. Germline lookup yields CDR1 SGHAT and CDR2 FQNNGV. CDR3 bases: TGTGCCAGCAGCCCCGGACTAGCCTCGCGCAATGAGCAGTTCTTC. This codes for CASSPGLASRNEQFF.

Regarding this clone: The identical CDR3 is also encoded by other nucleotide sequences in the sample. The chain couples TRBV18 to TRBJ2-7; 9 nucleotides align to TRBD2. The V and J ends lost 3 bases and 3 bases, in that order; junction bases with no gene match: 3. Germline-derived CDR1 and CDR2 are KGHSH and LQKENI. The CDR3 is made up of 14 amino acids. CDR3 amino acids: CASSPGLAIYEQYF. The CDR3 bases are TGTGCCAGCTCACCGGGACTAGCAATCTACGAGCAGTACTTC.

The count of this clone is one. Other DNA sequences of this sample code for an identical CDR3. This sequence joins TRBV18 and TRBJ2-7, with a tentative D call TRBD2 (6 bases). V was pared by 6 bases and J by 0 bases, with 9 bases between. Germline CDR1 reads KGHSH; CDR2 reads LQKENI. This CDR3 comprises 13 residues. CDR3 sequence (DNA): TGTGCCAGCTCCCGCGGGGCCTCCTACGAGCAGTACTTC. Translating gives CASSRGASYEQYF. Based on the CDR3 plus reference TRBV18 and TRBJ2-7, the full variable domain is NAGVMQNPRHLVRRRGQEARLRCSPMKGHSHVYWYRQLPEEGLKFMVYLQKENIIDESGMPKERFSAEFPKEGPSILRIQQVVRGDSAAYFCASSRGASYEQYFGPGTRLTVT.

This clone was counted only a few times. The V gene is TRBV6-4, the J gene TRBJ1-4; D unclear. V shed 8 bases and J shed 7 bases, with 17 bases lying between them. There are 14 residues in the CDR3. Germline-derived CDR1 and CDR2 are MRHNA and SNTAGT. In DNA, the CDR3 is TGTGCCAGCCTAACATTGGGGAGAGGTGAAAAACTGTTTTTT. It specifies CASLTLGRGEKLFF.

This chain connects TRBV15 to TRBJ1-5, with no clear D. Germline V CDR1 and CDR2: LNHNV, YYDKDF (reference sequence). Trimming removed 0 bases at V and 0 bases at J, with 15 bases between. CDR3 length equals 18 residues. For the CDR3, the DNA is TGTGCCACCAGCAGAGATCCAACTATTGGGCGTAGCAATCAGCCCCAGCATTTT. It encodes CATSRDPTIGRSNQPQHF.

This chain connects TRBV18 to TRBJ2-3; TRBD2 matches at 10 bases. The germline gives CDR1 KGHSH, CDR2 LQKENI. V was pared by 0 bases and J by 5 bases, with 5 bases of the junction left unmatched. The CDR3 spans 16 residues. DNA of the CDR3: TGTGCCAGCTCACCACCAAGCGGGAGGGCCGGAGATACGCAGTATTTT. Translation gives CASSPPSGRAGDTQYF.

V and J are TRBV5-8 and TRBJ2-1; 11 bases are shared with TRBD1. V gave up 4 bases and J gave up 10 bases; unmatched junction bases: 7. Germline V gene lookup returns CDR1 SGHTS and CDR2 YDEGEE. The CDR3 has 14 residues. Written as DNA, the CDR3 is TGTGCCAGCAGCCCCGGACAGGGGGCATGGGAGCAGTTCTTC. This gives the protein CASSPGQGAWEQFF.

The rearrangement joins TRBV2 to TRBJ2-6; D is unclear. Trimming shortened V by 2 bases and J by 2 bases, and 10 bases separated the two germline ends. The CDR3 extends over 16 amino acids. Germline values: CDR1 SNHLY, CDR2 FYNNEI. The CDR3 reads CASSELRTTGANVLTF. The CDR3 bases are TGTGCCAGCAGTGAACTTCGGACCACTGGGGCCAACGTCCTGACTTTC.